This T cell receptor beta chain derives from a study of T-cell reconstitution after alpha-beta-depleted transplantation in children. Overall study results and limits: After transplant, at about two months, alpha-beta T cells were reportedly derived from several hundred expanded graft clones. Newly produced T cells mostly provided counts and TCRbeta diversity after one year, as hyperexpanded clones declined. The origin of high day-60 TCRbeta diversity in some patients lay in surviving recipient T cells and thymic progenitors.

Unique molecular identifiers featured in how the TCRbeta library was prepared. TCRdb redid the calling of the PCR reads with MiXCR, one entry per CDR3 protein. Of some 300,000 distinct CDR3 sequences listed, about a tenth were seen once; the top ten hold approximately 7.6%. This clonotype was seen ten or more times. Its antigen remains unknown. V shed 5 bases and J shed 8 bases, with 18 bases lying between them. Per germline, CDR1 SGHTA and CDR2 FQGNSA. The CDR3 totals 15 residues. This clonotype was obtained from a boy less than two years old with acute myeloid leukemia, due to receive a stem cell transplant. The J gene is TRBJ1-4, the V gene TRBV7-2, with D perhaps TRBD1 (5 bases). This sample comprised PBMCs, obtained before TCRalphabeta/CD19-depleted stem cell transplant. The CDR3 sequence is CASSRSGGFEEKLFF. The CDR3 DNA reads TGTGCCAGCAGCCGTTCTGGGGGTTTTGAAGAAAAACTGTTTTTT.